A single sample gave rise to the 27 T cell receptor beta chains below, sequenced in a study of cytomegalovirus exposure and HLA in healthy donors (dated by TCRdb to the late 2010s). The library was generated by the immunoSEQ multiplex PCR assay. The multiplex PCR relied on a mix of 60 forward primers for TCR Vbeta segments and 13 reverse primers for TCR Jbeta segments. Entries here come from immuneACCESS through TCRdb and include only in-frame sequences with V and J called. Some clones fail to appear in such tables; in the studies checked, an unresolved V gene covers under half of the shortfall, and the cause of the remainder is unknown. The sample data list about 160,000 clones, and 81% of these were observed just once. Clones ranked in the top ten supply 1.3% of the sample. The sequencing input was PBMCs. These receptors were obtained from a man aged 50 or older in good health and CMV-seropositive.

This chain's CDR3 is CASSPDRLGELFF. The CDR3, as DNA: TGTGCCAGCTCACCGGACAGGCTTGGGGAGCTGTTTTTT. The chain carries TRBV18 and TRBJ2-2; the match to TRBD1 covers 7 bases. The junction had 3 bases not matched to a gene; V was cut back by 3 bases and J by 8 bases. Germline V gene data show CDR1 as KGHSH and CDR2 as LQKENI. The CDR3 contains 13 residues.

The chain recombines TRBV27 with TRBJ2-1, with D possibly being TRBD1 (6 bases). The CDR3 runs 13 residues. Germline-derived CDR1 and CDR2 are MNHEY and SMNVEV (reference sequence). The V end was cut by 5 bases, the J end by 8 bases, with 13 bases between. The CDR3 nucleotides are TGTGCCAGCAGTCCCCACAGGGCCGATGAGCAGTTCTTC. Translation: CASSPHRADEQFF.

The table lists this clone with a few counts. The rearrangement links TRBV15 to TRBJ2-1; D is uncertain. Germline V gene data show CDR1 as LNHNV and CDR2 as YYDKDF (reference sequence). Trimming took 2 bases from V and 13 from J, leaving 15 bases between them. This CDR3 contains 13 residues. The CDR3, as DNA: TGTGCCACCAGCAGACCGACTCGCCCTGAACAGTTCTTC. This encodes CATSRPTRPEQFF.

This chain connects TRBV5-5 to TRBJ2-7; 8 bases match TRBD1. The germline V gene has CDR1 SGHKS and CDR2 YYEKEE (reference sequence). J lost 0 bases, V lost 0 bases, and 8 bases had no gene match. The CDR3 is 17 amino acids. The CDR3 bases are TGTGCCAGCAGCTTGGGCCCCCAGGGGGCAATCTCCTACGAGCAGTACTTC. Its translation: CASSLGPQGAISYEQYF.

The chain joins TRBV5-1 to TRBJ2-3, with 7 bases that match TRBD2. V lost 5 bases to trimming and J lost 0 bases; unmatched junction nucleotides: 3. The CDR3 sequence is 14 residues long. The germline CDR1 and CDR2 sequences are SGHRS and YFSETQ. CDR3 region: CASSAGESTDTQYF. In DNA, the CDR3 is TGCGCCAGCAGTGCGGGGGAAAGCACAGATACGCAGTATTTT.

The chain employs TRBV30 and TRBJ2-7, with 10 positions matching TRBD2. Trimming removed 7 bases from V and 0 bases from J; junction bases left unmatched: 18. There are 18 residues in the CDR3. From germline, CDR1 is GTSNPN and CDR2 SVGIG (reference sequence). The CDR3 sequence is CAFNRTSGPFPLSYEQYF. In DNA form, the CDR3 reads TGTGCCTTCAACCGGACTAGCGGACCTTTTCCCCTCTCCTACGAGCAGTACTTC.

The gene calls are TRBV11-2 and TRBJ1-4; possibly TRBD1 for D (5 bases). The germline V gene encodes CDR1 SGHAT and CDR2 FQNNGV. The ends were cut back, 0 bases at V and 6 bases at J, with 17 bases in the middle. This CDR3 region has 17 residues. The CDR3 sequence is CASSLEVLLGPDEKLFF. As DNA, the CDR3 is TGTGCCAGCAGCTTAGAAGTTTTGCTGGGGCCAGATGAAAAACTGTTTTTT.

This rearrangement joins TRBV29-1 to TRBJ1-2; unclear D gene. V was pared by 7 bases and J by 2 bases, with 8 bases between. Germline-derived CDR1 and CDR2 are SQVTM and ANQGSEA. This CDR3 is built from 11 residues. The CDR3 DNA is TGCAGCGCCCGGGAAAACTATGGCTACACCTTC. Its protein is CSARENYGYTF.

There are a few counts of this clone. The CDR3 DNA sequence: TGTGCCAGCCGAGGACAGGGGGTGTATCAGCCCCAGCATTTT. Translated, it gives CASRGQGVYQPQHF. The V call is TRBV27, the J call TRBJ1-5, with 10 bases that match TRBD1. The germline V gene encodes CDR1 MNHEY and CDR2 SMNVEV (reference sequence). After removal of 8 bases from V and 5 bases from J, the junction contained 6 bases not matched to a gene. This CDR3 spans 14 amino acids.

This clone was observed a handful of times. CDR3 sequence reads: CASSIQPGNTGELFF. The CDR3 bases are TGTGCCAGCAGCATCCAGCCAGGGAACACCGGGGAGCTGTTTTTT. The chain carries TRBV9 and TRBJ2-2; D call uncertain. V was trimmed by 4 bases and J by 1 base, leaving 11 bases between them. The CDR3 has 15 amino acids. Germline V gives CDR1 SGDLS, CDR2 YYNGEE.

This clone has just a few counts. The chain is built from TRBV4-1 and TRBJ2-3; TRBD2 agrees at 11 bases. The germline V gene encodes CDR1 MGHRA and CDR2 YSYEKL. This CDR3 has 16 residues. V lost 1 base and J lost 1; bases outside the gene matches: 1. CDR3 in DNA: TGCGCCAGCAGCCAAGTACTAGCGGGAGGCACAGATACGCAGTATTTT. Amino acids: CASSQVLAGGTDTQYF.

This clone was detected only once. Other DNA sequences within the sample encode an identical CDR3. V is TRBV5-4 and J is TRBJ1-3; D call uncertain. Germline assignment: CDR1 SGHNT and CDR2 YYREEE (reference sequence). The CDR3 loop spans 15 amino acids. V lost 1 base and J 0 bases, leaving 8 bases between the germline ends. In DNA, the CDR3 is TGTGCCAGCAGCTTGCCAGGCGCCTCTGGAAACACCATATATTTT. Protein: CASSLPGASGNTIYF.

This clone was observed a single time. The chain has TRBV30 and TRBJ2-2, with a tentative D call TRBD2 (6 bases). Germline CDR1 is GTSNPN and CDR2 is SVGIG (reference sequence). This CDR3 comprises 13 residues. V was clipped by 3 bases and J by 2 bases, with 7 bases between them. The CDR3 DNA is TGTGCCTGGAGGGGAGGAAACACCGGGGAGCTGTTTTTT. Translation: CAWRGGNTGELFF.

V is TRBV28 and J is TRBJ2-7; TRBD2 aligns across 11 bases. V trimming: 4 bases; J trimming: 2 bases; junction bases outside the gene matches: 7. The germline V gene encodes CDR1 MDHEN and CDR2 SYDVKM. The CDR3 has 16 amino acids. CDR3 amino acids: CASSSFNSGRAYEQYF. The CDR3 DNA is TGTGCCAGCAGTTCATTCAATAGCGGGAGGGCCTACGAGCAGTACTTC.

V usage is TRBV5-1 and J usage is TRBJ2-2, with a weak D call TRBD1 (5 bases). CDR1 is SGHRS and CDR2 is YFSETQ in the germline V gene. CDR3 length: 16 residues. V was pared by 0 bases and J by 6 bases, with 15 bases between. The chain's CDR3 is CASSLVADILAGELFF. CDR3 coding DNA: TGCGCCAGCAGCTTGGTTGCGGACATATTGGCCGGGGAGCTGTTTTTT. The complete variable domain, with remaining parts taken from reference TRBV5-1 and TRBJ2-2, reads KAGVTQTPRYLIKTRGQQVTLSCSPISGHRSVSWYQQTPGQGLQFLFEYFSETQRNKGNFPGRFSGRQFSNSRSEMNVSTLELGDSALYLCASSLVADILAGELFFGEGSRLTVL.

The J gene is TRBJ2-7, the V gene TRBV7-8; D might be TRBD1 (5 bases). The CDR3 has 14 amino acids. Germline CDR1 SGHVS, CDR2 FQNEAQ. V lost 2 bases and J lost 8, with 16 bases in between. The CDR3 DNA follows: TGTGCCAGCAGCTTACTGGGGCTTGGAATTCAGCAGTACTTC. This translates into CASSLLGLGIQQYF.

In nucleotides, the CDR3 is TGTGCCAGCAGCTCCCCGGGGGACACTGAAGCTTTCTTT. Amino acids: CASSSPGDTEAFF. V usage is TRBV7-9 and J usage is TRBJ1-1, with a weak D call TRBD1 (5 bases). Deletions cut 4 bases from V and 3 bases from J, with 9 bases between. The germline V gene encodes CDR1 SEHNR and CDR2 FQNEAQ (reference sequence). This CDR3 comprises 13 residues.

Notes on this clone: An end of the junction differs from the germline gene, which may be a read error. The V call is TRBV7-7, the J call TRBJ2-1, with 8 bases that match TRBD2. In germline, CDR1 is SSHAT, CDR2 FNYEAQ (reference sequence). This CDR3 has 14 amino acids. The CDR3 spells CASSLAGLDNEQFF. Written as DNA, the CDR3 is TGTGCTAGCAGCTTAGCGGGACTAGATAATGAGCAGTTCTTC.

The gene calls are TRBV5-1 and TRBJ1-1; a weak D match, TRBD1 (5 bases). CDR1 SGHRS and CDR2 YFSETQ come from the germline V gene. Trimming left V 2 bases short and J 2 bases short, with 7 bases between. The CDR3 is 13 residues long. The CDR3 here is CASSLRGNTEAFF. DNA of the CDR3: TGCGCCAGCAGCTTAAGGGGAAACACTGAAGCTTTCTTT.

J is TRBJ2-4 and V is TRBV7-8; 8 bases are a match to TRBD1. The ends lost 5 bases at V and 3 bases at J; junction bases unmatched: 9. The CDR3 loop spans 16 amino acids. CDR1 is SGHVS, CDR2 FQNEAQ, per germline. The CDR3 sequence is CASSLWDRLSKNIQYF. The CDR3, as DNA: TGTGCCAGCAGCCTCTGGGACAGGTTAAGCAAAAACATTCAGTACTTC.

The chain uses TRBV6-5 and TRBJ1-1; maybe TRBD1 (6 bases). Looked up from germline, CDR1 is MNHEY and CDR2 is SVGAGI. Trimming took 5 bases from V and 4 from J, leaving 11 bases between them. CDR3 size: 13 residues. The CDR3 DNA reads as TGTGCCAGCAGTAGGGGGTTCGGCACTGAAGCTTTCTTT. Its protein product is CASSRGFGTEAFF.

A note on this clone: At the DNA level, this CDR3 is encoded by other sequences in the same sample as well. The rearrangement links TRBV7-8 to TRBJ1-5, with D perhaps matching TRBD1 (5 bases). The V gene lost 5 bases and the J gene lost 4 bases, with 9 bases spanning the gap. CDR1 and CDR2 from the germline V gene are SGHVS and FQNEAQ. The CDR3 is made up of 13 amino acids. The CDR3 DNA reads TGTGCCAGCAGCCTAGGGGCGAATCAGCCCCAGCATTTT. Protein: CASSLGANQPQHF.

The CDR3 spells CASSTKQVLYYNEQFF. For the CDR3, the DNA is TGTGCCAGCAGCACTAAACAGGTCCTTTATTACAATGAGCAGTTCTTC. The J gene is TRBJ2-1, the V gene TRBV11-2, with D possibly being TRBD1 (5 bases). The CDR3 contains 16 residues. V gave up 5 bases and J gave up 4 bases, with 18 bases separating them. Germline assignment: CDR1 SGHAT and CDR2 FQNNGV.

The sample holds a few counts of this clone. The chain is built from TRBV11-3 and TRBJ1-1; D possibly corresponds to TRBD1 (5 bases). The germline V gene encodes CDR1 SGHNT and CDR2 YENEEA. This CDR3 comprises 15 residues. V was cut by 5 bases and J by 1 base, with 14 bases left in between. This CDR3 is CASSPGPWSNTEAFF. Written as DNA, the CDR3 is TGTGCCAGCAGCCCAGGGCCCTGGTCGAACACTGAAGCTTTCTTT.

The gene calls are TRBV12-2 and TRBJ2-7; the table names TRBD1, a call not compared with the DNA. TRBV12-2 is recorded as a pseudogene. The CDR3 extends over 14 amino acids. CDR3 nucleotides: TGTGCAAGTCGCTTAGTCCAGGGGCCCTACGAGCAGTACTTC. Translation: CASRLVQGPYEQYF.

J is TRBJ2-1 and V is TRBV6-5, with 8 bases aligning to TRBD2. This CDR3 comprises 14 residues. Germline CDR1 MNHEY, CDR2 SVGAGI. Germline trimming cut 7 bases from V and 4 bases from J; bases unmatched to any gene: 6. CDR3 nucleotides: TGTGCCAGCACCCGGACTAGCCGATACAATGAGCAGTTCTTC. Translating gives CASTRTSRYNEQFF.

This chain joins TRBV6-1 and TRBJ2-1; no clear D gene. This CDR3 spans 12 amino acids. Germline assignment: CDR1 MNHNS and CDR2 SASEGT. The V gene lost 4 bases and the J gene lost 8 bases, with 9 bases spanning the gap. CDR3 DNA sequence: TGTGCCAGCAGTGTCGTGCGGTATGAGCAGTTCTTC. It codes for CASSVVRYEQFF.